The next 28 T cell receptor beta chains were all read from a single sample in a study of T cell responses to AZD1222 COVID-19 vaccine. The assay was immunoSEQ multiplex PCR, and TCRdb's table has in-frame clones only and misses some. The data hold about 150,000 clones, with around 85% observed a single time. Sample: peripheral blood, taken on day 0 of AZD1222 vaccination. Receptor source: an adult in good health.

This clone was detected only once. This chain joins TRBV7-2 and TRBJ2-5; D is uncertain. Trimming removed 1 base at V and 6 bases at J, with 6 bases between. The CDR3 runs to 12 residues. Germline CDR1 SGHTA, CDR2 FQGNSA. CDR3 coding DNA: TGTGCCAGCAGCTTAGGGGTACAGACCCAGTACTTC. Residues: CASSLGVQTQYF.

This chain links TRBV12-3 or TRBV12-4 with TRBJ2-7, with 8 bases identical to TRBD1. V dropped 10 bases and J dropped 0; count of bases not matched to a gene: 5. The CDR3 runs 13 residues. Written as DNA, the CDR3 is TGTGCCACCGGACAGGGCATCTCCTACGAGCAGTACTTC. It codes for CATGQGISYEQYF.

The chain has TRBV11-2 and TRBJ1-1; 7 positions match TRBD1. Germline V gene lookup returns CDR1 SGHAT and CDR2 FQNNGV. Losses at the gene ends were 5 bases for V and 6 bases for J; bases not matched to a gene: 6. This CDR3 contains 13 residues. CDR3 bases: TGTGCCAGCAGCCGAGACAGGGCTGCTGAAGCTTTCTTT. Translation: CASSRDRAAEAFF.

This clone was seen just once. The DNA of the CDR3 is TGTGCCAGCAGCTTATATCAGGGTAGCGGGGGGGCAGATACGCAGTATTTT. Its translation is CASSLYQGSGGADTQYF. This chain uses TRBV7-9 with TRBJ2-3; 11 nucleotides align to TRBD2. This CDR3 has 17 amino acids. Germline V gene data show CDR1 as SEHNR and CDR2 as FQNEAQ (reference sequence). V lost 2 bases to trimming and J lost 4 bases; unmatched junction nucleotides: 8. The full variable domain, completed using reference TRBV7-9 and TRBJ2-3, is DTGVSQNPRHKITKRGQNVTFRCDPISEHNRLYWYRQTLGQGPEFLTYFQNEAQLEKSRLLSDRFSAERPKGSFSTLEIQRTEQGDSAMYLCASSLYQGSGGADTQYFGPGTRLTVL.

This chain connects TRBV18 to TRBJ2-2; D perhaps matches TRBD2 (6 bases). Trimming stripped 2 bases from V and 7 bases from J, with 17 bases between. The CDR3 spans 16 residues. Germline V gives CDR1 KGHSH, CDR2 LQKENI. This chain's CDR3 is CASSPLGGIRIGELFF. The DNA for the CDR3 is TGTGCCAGCTCACCATTAGGAGGGATTAGAATCGGGGAGCTGTTTTTT.

The chain couples TRBV5-6 to TRBJ2-3; D not certain. CDR1 and CDR2 from the germline V gene are SGHDT and YYEEEE. The germline V and J ends were trimmed by 1 base and 0 bases, with 9 bases remaining between them. The CDR3 is 15 residues long. The DNA for the CDR3 is TGTGCCAGCAGCTTGTTCAGGTCTAGCACAGATACGCAGTATTTT. Translating gives CASSLFRSSTDTQYF.

This chain links TRBV28 with TRBJ2-1, with 7 bases matching TRBD1. Germline V gene data show CDR1 as MDHEN and CDR2 as SYDVKM. J was trimmed by 3 bases and V by 5 bases; bases with no gene match: 7. The CDR3 contains 15 residues. In DNA, the CDR3 is TGTGCCAGCAGTCTGTCCGGGACAGACTACAATGAGCAGTTCTTC. Protein product: CASSLSGTDYNEQFF.

V is TRBV29-1 and J is TRBJ2-1; 7 bases agree with TRBD1. The CDR3 loop spans 12 amino acids. The V and J ends lost 7 bases and 5 bases, in that order; junction bases with no gene match: 5. The germline V gene encodes CDR1 SQVTM and CDR2 ANQGSEA. CDR3 sequence reads: CSGRGSNNEQFF. DNA of the CDR3: TGCAGCGGCAGGGGGAGCAACAATGAGCAGTTCTTC.

V gene TRBV7-2 combines with J gene TRBJ1-2; 9 bases fit TRBD1. V was clipped by 3 bases and J by 2 bases; unmatched bases: 1. Looked up from germline, CDR1 is SGHTA and CDR2 is FQGNSA. CDR3 length: 14 amino acids. CDR3 bases: TGTGCCAGCAGCTTGGGGACAGGGAACTATGGCTACACCTTC. It translates to CASSLGTGNYGYTF.

J is TRBJ2-7 and V is TRBV4-2; D perhaps matches TRBD2 (5 bases). This CDR3 comprises 13 residues. V was trimmed by 0 bases and J by 4 bases, leaving 7 bases between them. CDR1 and CDR2 (germline): LGHNA, YNFKEQ. The CDR3 region is CASSQDRGYEQYF. CDR3 nucleotide sequence: TGTGCCAGCAGCCAAGATCGGGGTTACGAGCAGTACTTC.

This clone was recorded once. This chain links TRBV5-1 with TRBJ2-4; the D gene could be TRBD1 or TRBD2 (5 bases each). Germline V gene data show CDR1 as SGHRS and CDR2 as YFSETQ. The length of the CDR3 is 15 residues. Between the trimmed V and J ends, which lost 6 bases and 7 bases, there was a span of 20 bases. For the CDR3, the DNA is TGCGCCAGCACGCACGAGGGGCTAGCTAGGAACATTCAGTACTTC. Protein product: CASTHEGLARNIQYF.

The chain joins TRBV6-5 to TRBJ1-1; D is uncertain. This CDR3 is built from 15 residues. Looked up from germline, CDR1 is MNHEY and CDR2 is SVGAGI. Trimming left V 0 bases short and J 3 bases short, with 11 bases between. CDR3 sequence: CASSYSEQTYTEAFF. The CDR3 coding sequence is TGTGCCAGCAGTTACTCGGAACAGACATACACTGAAGCTTTCTTT.

The chain couples TRBV6-5 to TRBJ2-7; 13 nucleotides line up with TRBD2. This CDR3 is built from 15 residues. Germline CDR1 and CDR2: MNHEY and SVGAGI. Trimming cost V 4 bases and J 4 bases; bases outside gene matches: 4. The CDR3 here is CASSLSTSGRYEQYF. The CDR3 nucleotides read TGTGCCAGCAGTTTATCGACTAGCGGGAGGTACGAGCAGTACTTC.

This clone appeared a few times. The chain combines TRBV5-4 with TRBJ2-3, with TRBD2 matching over 8 bases. Germline V gene lookup returns CDR1 SGHNT and CDR2 YYREEE (reference sequence). The CDR3 is 16 amino acids. The CDR3 bases are TGTGGGTTCGGCGGGGGGCGGACGTCCGTCGCAGATACGCAGTATTTT. This gives the protein CGFGGGRTSVADTQYF. The whole variable domain, remainder taken from reference TRBV5-4 and TRBJ2-3, is ETGVTQSPTHLIKTRGQQVTLRCSSQSGHNTVSWYQQALGQGPQFIFQYYREEENGRGNFPPRFSGLQFPNYSSELNVNALELDDSALYLCGFGGGRTSVADTQYFGPGTRLTVL.

This clone was seen just once. The chain uses TRBV5-6 and TRBJ2-2; D is tentatively TRBD1 or TRBD2 (6 bases each). Germline-derived CDR1 and CDR2 are SGHDT and YYEEEE. The V gene lost 0 bases and the J gene lost 5 bases, with 17 bases spanning the gap. This CDR3 is 17 amino acids long. The CDR3 reads CASSLAGGGGRTGELFF. The CDR3 coding sequence is TGTGCCAGCAGCTTGGCCGGAGGAGGGGGAAGGACCGGGGAGCTGTTTTTT.

This clone was seen a few times. The genes are TRBV19 and TRBJ1-2; D is possibly TRBD1 (5 bases). CDR3 length: 13 amino acids. From germline, CDR1 is LNHDA and CDR2 SQIVND (reference sequence). The V end lost 7 bases, the J end lost 2 bases, and 11 bases lay between the germline ends. This CDR3 is CASKNGQNYGYTF. The DNA of the CDR3 is TGTGCCAGTAAAAATGGACAAAACTATGGCTACACCTTC.

CDR3 protein: CASSLDGLNTEAFF. The CDR3 DNA is TGCGCCAGCAGCCTAGACGGACTGAACACTGAAGCTTTCTTT. The J gene is TRBJ1-1, the V gene TRBV5-1, with D hard to call. V lost 4 bases to trimming and J lost 0 bases, with 10 bases between them. The CDR3 covers 14 residues. Germline V gene sequence: CDR1 SGHRS, CDR2 YFSETQ.

V and J are TRBV14 and TRBJ1-4, with D uncertain. CDR1 is SGHDN and CDR2 is FVKESK in the germline V gene. CDR3 length: 16 residues. Trimming removed 1 base from V and 8 bases from J, with 17 bases in between. The CDR3 DNA follows: TGTGCCAGCAGCCAAGTAATAGAGAGCTTCACCGAAAAACTGTTTTTT. As protein: CASSQVIESFTEKLFF.

V is TRBV5-1 and J is TRBJ1-2; 7 nucleotides align to TRBD1. Trimming removed 2 bases from V and 5 bases from J; junction bases left unmatched: 6. Per the germline V gene, CDR1 is SGHRS and CDR2 is YFSETQ. The CDR3 runs to 14 residues. The CDR3 DNA sequence: TGCGCCAGCAGCTTTACCGGGACAGAATATGGCTACACCTTC. It encodes CASSFTGTEYGYTF. The complete variable domain, with remaining parts taken from reference TRBV5-1 and TRBJ1-2, reads KAGVTQTPRYLIKTRGQQVTLSCSPISGHRSVSWYQQTPGQGLQFLFEYFSETQRNKGNFPGRFSGRQFSNSRSEMNVSTLELGDSALYLCASSFTGTEYGYTFGSGTRLTVV.

The J gene is TRBJ1-5, the V gene TRBV2; 8 nucleotides line up with TRBD1. CDR1 SNHLY and CDR2 FYNNEI come from the germline V gene. The CDR3 is 17 residues long. J lost 1 base, V lost 3 bases, and 8 bases had no gene match. This CDR3 reads CASSDGSGGWSNQPQHF. CDR3 nucleotides: TGTGCCAGCAGTGATGGGTCAGGGGGCTGGAGCAATCAGCCCCAGCATTTT.

This chain connects TRBV27 to TRBJ1-5; D perhaps matches TRBD1 (5 bases). The CDR3 is 14 residues long. Germline CDR1 MNHEY, CDR2 SMNVEV (reference sequence). V was clipped by 6 bases and J by 5 bases, with 14 bases between them. DNA for the CDR3: TGTGCCAGCAGCACCGGACAAGGTGATCAGCCCCAGCATTTT. Translating gives CASSTGQGDQPQHF.

The chain recombines TRBV7-9 with TRBJ1-1; D is ambiguous. Trimming shortened V by 5 bases and J by 7 bases, and 20 bases separated the two germline ends. In germline, CDR1 is SEHNR, CDR2 FQNEAQ (reference sequence). The CDR3 length is 15 residues. The CDR3 DNA sequence: TGTGCCAGCAGCGTTGTTGGTCGAAGTTTCGGTGAAGCTTTCTTT. It yields the protein CASSVVGRSFGEAFF.

In its sample, this clone was seen once. This rearrangement joins TRBV7-9 to TRBJ2-7; 12 positions match TRBD2. The V segment lost 3 bases and the J segment 5 bases; nucleotides outside the gene matches: 5. CDR1 and CDR2 from the germline V gene are SEHNR and FQNEAQ (reference sequence). The CDR3 has 15 amino acids. CDR3 DNA: TGTGCCAGCAGCTTTGTGACTAGCGGGAGAAACGAGCAGTACTTC. Translated: CASSFVTSGRNEQYF.

This chain joins TRBV3-1 (or the pseudogene TRBV3-2) and TRBJ2-3, with TRBD1 matching over 8 bases. Per the germline V gene, CDR1 is LGHDT and CDR2 is YNNKEL (reference sequence). The CDR3 sequence is 15 residues long. The V gene end was trimmed by 4 bases and the J gene end by 0 bases; junction bases not matched to a gene: 3. The CDR3 sequence is CASSRGQGSTDTQYF. The CDR3 DNA follows: TGTGCCAGCAGCCGAGGACAGGGAAGCACAGATACGCAGTATTTT.

This chain connects TRBV27 to TRBJ2-3; D unresolved. Trimming took 4 bases from V and 0 from J, leaving 8 bases between them. The CDR3 sequence is 14 residues long. The germline CDR1 and CDR2 sequences are MNHEY and SMNVEV (reference sequence). In DNA form, the CDR3 reads TGTGCCAGCAGTTCCCCCCCTAGCACAGATACGCAGTATTTT. Protein sequence: CASSSPPSTDTQYF.

The chain joins TRBV3-1 (or the pseudogene TRBV3-2) to TRBJ1-6, with D perhaps TRBD1 (5 bases). The CDR3 has 14 amino acids. The germline V gene has CDR1 LGHDT and CDR2 YNNKEL (reference sequence). V lost 1 base, J lost 6 bases, and 7 bases lay in between. This chain's CDR3 is CASSQGQSNSPLHF. Here the CDR3 DNA reads TGTGCCAGCAGCCAAGGACAGAGTAATTCACCCCTCCACTTT.

The V gene is TRBV11-3, the J gene TRBJ2-3; the D gene is possibly TRBD2 (5 bases). Germline values: CDR1 SGHNT, CDR2 YENEEA. The CDR3 runs 16 residues. Deletions cut 5 bases from V and 2 bases from J, with 17 bases between. CDR3 DNA sequence: TGTGCCAGCAGCGCCCCCCCCCGGGGTCCCACAGATACGCAGTATTTT. It encodes CASSAPPRGPTDTQYF.

The chain joins TRBV15 to TRBJ2-7; D not certain. The CDR3 is made up of 14 amino acids. V lost 1 base and J lost 0, with 7 bases in between. The germline CDR1 and CDR2 sequences are LNHNV and YYDKDF (reference sequence). The DNA for the CDR3 is TGTGCCACCAGCAGAGGGGCCGGCTCCTACGAGCAGTACTTC. It is translated as CATSRGAGSYEQYF.